This record concerns one TCR beta chain sequence. Its cognate antigen is unknown. The data were obtained in a study of regulatory T cells in long-lasting Graves disease. Whole-study findings and limits: Persistent patients had a count of shared public clonotypes (approximately 3,000) that exceeded that of new patients (roughly 1,000).

As to time point: newly diagnosed GD, antithyroid drugs for less than 3 months. The TCR library was made from RNA extracted from PBMCs. Arm-PCR with iRepertoire HTBI primers amplified the CDR3 regions for these TCR beta libraries. Via MiXCR, TCRdb re-called the multiplex PCR reads, giving one row per CDR3 protein. The repertoire holds 420,000 or so distinct CDR3 sequences, with roughly 17% as singletons. CDR3 length: 19 residues. Germline lookup yields CDR1 SGHTA and CDR2 FQGTGA. V shed 2 bases, J shed 4 bases, and the junction held 12 bases outside the gene matches. The sample was also reused in another study, on T cells in Graves' hyperthyroidism and ophthalmopathy. That publication notes: Carried out on the TCR CDR3, a first-round RT-PCR used the HTBI primer set.

V is TRBV7-3 and J is TRBJ2-1; 12 bases align to TRBD2. This receptor was obtained from a woman between 18 and 29 years old with Graves disease. This specimen consisted of peripheral blood mononuclear cells (PBMCs), obtained at new diagnosis, from a patient treated with antithyroid drugs. The CDR3 nucleotides read TGTGCCAGCAGCTTAGTCGGAGGGAAAGGACTAGCGGGATACAATGAGCAGTTCTTC. It codes for CASSLVGGKGLAGYNEQFF.